This T cell receptor (beta chain) comes out of a study of T cell responses to AZD1222 COVID-19 vaccine. Study as a whole: Doses given second, at about 4 or about 12 weeks, were pooled.

Overall study results and limits: Sampling that yielded the repertoires occurred only after the peak T cell response. Clonal diversity may have been underestimated, and the donors were mostly white British, with more females than males. Just six AZD1222 recipients were seropositive at baseline.

On this clone: Antigen unknown.

This CDR3 region has 15 residues. V dropped 2 bases and J dropped 5 bases, with 15 bases sitting between them. In germline, CDR1 is KGHSH, CDR2 LQKENI. Measured with immunoSEQ multiplex PCR; TCRdb has only the in-frame clones, and not every one. Among roughly 260,000 clones listed, over 90% were seen once. The chain couples TRBV18 to TRBJ2-5; D gene uncertain. Sequencing used peripheral blood, obtained on day 0 of AZD1222 vaccination. The TCR was taken from an adult in good health. The DNA of the CDR3 is TGTGCCAGCTCACCAGCGATCCTTAGTAGGGAGACCCAGTACTTC. Translation: CASSPAILSRETQYF.